Listed here are 8 T cell receptor beta chains from one sample, sequenced in a study of quantifying T cell responses using KT2 cells. About the study: Reverse transcription used primers in the TCR alpha and beta constant regions.

Each cDNA got a UMI-containing oligo ligated at its 3' end. The first PCR ran 3 to 5 cycles with an equimolar RC1.1 and RC1.2 beta primer mix. TCRdb re-analysed the UMI-ligation and nested PCR reads in MiXCR, keeping a single row per CDR3 protein. The sample contains over 40,000 distinct CDR3 sequences, around a tenth of which appear only once. The specimen was PBMCs spiked with cells of the T cell clone KT2. Source of these receptors: a human donor.

This clonotype was observed many times. V gene TRBV10-3 combines with J gene TRBJ2-7, with a possible D match to TRBD2 (7 bases). Germline assignment: CDR1 ENHRY and CDR2 SYGVKD. The ends were cut back, 11 bases at V and 2 bases at J, with 13 bases in the middle. The CDR3 length is 12 residues. Here the CDR3 DNA reads TGTGCCGCGGGGGCGTCTACCTACGAGCAGTACTTC. It is translated as CAAGASTYEQYF.

This clonotype has at least ten counts. The chain links TRBV24-1 to TRBJ2-1; 8 nucleotides align to TRBD1. The CDR3 covers 14 residues. Germline V gives CDR1 KGHDR, CDR2 SFDVKD. The V segment lost 4 bases and the J segment 9 bases; nucleotides outside the gene matches: 7. CDR3 bases: TGTGCCACCAGTGACCCGCAGGGGGCGGGTGAGCAGTTCTTC. Translation gives CATSDPQGAGEQFF.

This clonotype appeared a few times. The chain employs TRBV12-3 or TRBV12-4 and TRBJ1-1; the D is unclear. V was shortened by 2 bases and J by 2 bases, with 6 bases between the two germline ends. The CDR3 consists of 13 residues. CDR3 sequence (DNA): TGTGCCAGCAGTTTAACTTCCAACACTGAAGCTTTCTTT. This encodes CASSLTSNTEAFF.

A few counts support this clonotype. V usage is TRBV7-2 and J usage is TRBJ2-4; perhaps TRBD1 as D (5 bases). CDR1 and CDR2 (germline): SGHTA, FQGNSA. With 4 bases removed from V and 0 bases from J, the gap between germline ends came to 10 bases. This CDR3 comprises 15 residues. CDR3 bases: TGTGCCAGCAGCTCAGGGCGAGTAGCCAAAAACATTCAGTACTTC. The encoded protein is CASSSGRVAKNIQYF.

V gene TRBV10-3 combines with J gene TRBJ1-1; TRBD1 is a possible D gene (6 bases). The length of the CDR3 is 16 residues. CDR1 ENHRY and CDR2 SYGVKD come from the germline V gene. V was shortened by 0 bases and J by 4 bases, with 15 bases between the two germline ends. CDR3 in DNA: TGTGCCATCAGTGAGTCTTACAGGGCGTCGAGCACTGAAGCTTTCTTT. Translation gives CAISESYRASSTEAFF.

The J gene is TRBJ2-7, the V gene TRBV20-1, with D possibly being TRBD1 (5 bases). The germline gives CDR1 DFQATT, CDR2 SNEGSKA (reference sequence). The V end was cut by 6 bases, the J end by 2 bases, with 20 bases between. The CDR3 has 15 residues. The DNA of the CDR3 is TGCAGTGCCGTAAACGACAGAAGGATGACCTACGAGCAGTACTTC. Translated, it gives CSAVNDRRMTYEQYF.

This clonotype was observed many times. The chain carries TRBV11-2 and TRBJ2-1; TRBD2 agrees at 7 bases. Germline CDR1 SGHAT, CDR2 FQNNGV. The CDR3 is made up of 17 amino acids. V was pared by 1 base and J by 2 bases, with 8 bases of the junction left unmatched. As DNA, the CDR3 is TGTGCCAGCAGCTTAGTGGAAGGGAGGGATCCCTACAATGAGCAGTTCTTC. Encoded protein: CASSLVEGRDPYNEQFF. Full variable domain (missing parts from reference TRBV11-2 and TRBJ2-1): EAGVAQSPRYKIIEKRQSVAFWCNPISGHATLYWYQQILGQGPKLLIQFQNNGVVDDSQLPKDRFSAERLKGVDSTLKIQPAKLEDSAVYLCASSLVEGRDPYNEQFFGPGTRLTVL.

This clonotype was seen a handful of times. The V call is TRBV6-5, the J call TRBJ1-6, with 8 nucleotides matching TRBD1. Germline V gene data show CDR1 as MNHEY and CDR2 as SVGAGI. Trimming at V came to 7 bases and at J to 7 bases, leaving 3 bases not matched to a gene. The CDR3 contains 13 residues. CDR3 protein: CASTRTGNSPLHF. DNA for the CDR3: TGTGCCAGCACCCGGACAGGGAATTCACCCCTCCACTTT.